This TCR beta chain was sequenced in a study of cytomegalovirus exposure and HLA in healthy donors. While the first cohort had 500 to 700 subjects, the donors belonged to the separate validation cohort of over a hundred subjects. Concerning this clone: Antigen unknown.

The study's findings and limits: In vitro experiments confirmed that three CMV-associated chains were specific for CMV antigens. Some public TCRs appeared in many individuals, while most sequences were rare. Cytomegalovirus association was listed for 164 TCR beta chains.

This table comes from immunoSEQ multiplex PCR, and its TCRdb copy is limited to in-frame clones, with some not included. In the table there are 100,000 to 150,000 clones, roughly 95% of which are singletons. Germline V gene sequence: CDR1 SNHLY, CDR2 FYNNEI. This CDR3 has 17 amino acids. The V gene end was trimmed by 0 bases and the J gene end by 4 bases; junction bases not matched to a gene: 8. Sequencing used PBMCs. The TCR comes from a man aged 18 to 30 in good health and CMV-seronegative. The chain couples TRBV2 to TRBJ2-3, with 9 bases fitting TRBD2. As DNA, the CDR3 is TGTGCCAGCAGTGAAGCGGGTAGCGGGAGAGCCGCAGATACGCAGTATTTT. Translation: CASSEAGSGRAADTQYF.